The T cell receptor beta chain described here comes from a study of blood T cell repertoires in COVID-19. Study in general: The analysed material was cDNA or gDNA that came from T cells, B-cell-depleted T cells, or PBMCs.

How the authors handled the data: How many nucleated cells were present was estimated from reference gene primer amplification. Measured with immunoSEQ multiplex PCR; TCRdb has only the in-frame clones, and not every one. That table is the source of V, J and clone size, and D and trimming were worked out from the DNA. The sample yields 300,000 or so clones, around nine tenths seen once. V was clipped by 6 bases and J by 2 bases, with 5 bases between them. Germline V gives CDR1 MNHEY, CDR2 SMNVEV (reference sequence). The length of the CDR3 is 11 residues. Ages ranged from about 18 to 90 years, with residence in about 24 US areas. Cohort allocation depended upon clinical history that participants reported.

This receptor was obtained from a woman in her twenties or thirties who had recovered from COVID-19. Specimen: PBMCs or T cells enriched from blood (not recorded which). The V call is TRBV27, the J call TRBJ2-7; D uncertain. CDR3 coding DNA: TGTGCCAGCAGCAGGACCTACGAGCAGTACTTC. Protein sequence: CASSRTYEQYF.